What follows describes a single TCR beta chain. This clone's antigen is unknown. There are no base qualities to consult, and no much larger clone falls within one base. This sample is drawn from a study of beta chain features in type 1 diabetes (dated by TCRdb to 2016 to 2019). Study-level background: Patients and healthy donors did not differ in mean age, gender distribution, total cell number or subset yield. A total of 85 million to 140 million sorted cells were examined across all samples, and a strong correlation was observed between cell number per subset and RNA yield. In the study, recently diagnosed type 1 diabetes patients and matched healthy donors were compared on the TCRB repertoires of their sorted circulating CD4+ T cell subsets. Regulatory and stem cell-like memory subsets were obtained from only 8 patients and roughly eight healthy donors, while naive and central memory subsets were obtained from all 30 or so donors.

General findings and caveats noted by the study authors: Only small numbers of individuals were included in the HLA sub-analyses, which left unresolved whether HLA type had any influence on TCRB rearrangement. Fewer insertions and more nucleotide deletions at VDJ recombination sites were observed in patients with type 1 diabetes, implying thymic rearrangement abnormalities. Sequencing cDNA rather than genomic DNA could over-represent highly expressing activated cells, although activation and CD3 levels did not differ between groups. Naive, central memory and regulatory TCRB repertoires appeared more similar among patients than among healthy donors. PCR may preferentially amplify shorter templates, but because patient and control samples were amplified and corrected together, any resulting skew would affect both groups equally. A moderate but significant shortening of TCRB CDR3 length was observed in type 1 diabetes patients in all four CD4+ subsets.

V lost 0 bases and J lost 0 bases; the stretch between them is 7 bases long. Reading from cysteine to phenylalanine, the CDR3 counts 15 amino acids. CDR3 DNA is the only sequence kept; it has 45 bases, read in frame from the first base. Based on the germline V gene (reference sequence), the CDR1 and CDR2 sequences are SGHNT and YYREEE. Each donor gave one peripheral blood draw, averaging around 120 mL, which was collected into heparinised tubes. A BD FACSAria II was used to sort naive, central memory, regulatory and stem cell-like memory CD4+ T cells with a panel that included CD45RO, CCR7, CD25, CD127, CD95 and CD27. Every sorted population had a purity above 95%. PBMCs were isolated immediately by Lymphoprep density gradient centrifugation and stained directly without culture. Samples were stained and sorted in pairs, with one healthy donor and one patient per experiment, so that batch effects were minimized.

All of the isolated RNA was reverse transcribed with the High Capacity cDNA Reverse Transcription Kit, so expressed TCRB transcripts were sequenced. Deep immunoSEQ sequencing was applied to naive, central memory and regulatory T cell samples, giving an average of about 3.8 million total reads per sample. After sorted cells were lysed in RLT buffer, RNA was extracted with DNase-treated RNeasy Micro or Mini kits, with the choice depending on cell number. Each cell subset was processed on its own to prevent cross-contamination, while patient and healthy donor samples were processed together. Using the immunoSEQ multiplex PCR, TCRB sequences were amplified from cDNA into 87-bp fragments spanning the CDR3 region. Sequencing of the amplicons was performed on the Illumina HiSeq platform. In the original analysis: Synthetic template baselines were used to correct PCR bias computationally, reads within Hamming distance 2 were collapsed, and singletons that could not be merged were discarded. Reads were aligned against IMGT to assign V, D and J genes, CDR3 length and insertions or deletions at six rearrangement sites. Within each subset, clonotype counts were normalized to the number of sorted cells before true diversity and Gini coefficients were calculated with the tcR R package. Repertoire sharing was quantified using the overlap coefficient calculated on TCRB nucleotide sequences. Out-of-frame TCRB sequences from naive cells were analyzed as a proxy for the pre-selection repertoire. TCRdb obtained this table from immuneACCESS and retained in-frame rearrangements with V and J assigned. These tables miss some clones; where compared with another copy, unresolved V genes account for less than half of the shortfall, and the remainder is unexplained. V, J and clone size were drawn from that table, and D and trimming were deduced from the DNA. The sample table records 350,000 to 450,000 clones; over 11% of these occur just once. The ten largest clones add up to around 0.039% of the sample.

This TCR derives from a man aged 30 to 45 in good health. Input material: naive CD4+ T cells from blood. The cell subset or site label for this specimen denotes: true naive CD4+ T cells. Recombination linked TRBV5-4 to TRBJ2-4; the D gene is not confidently resolved. The bases are TGTGCCAGCAGCTTGGGGTCCTTAGCCAAAAACATTCAGTACTTC. Translated, it reads CASSLGSLAKNIQYF.